This T cell receptor beta chain was documented in a study of T cell responses to AZD1222 COVID-19 vaccine. Study-level findings and limits: A reported finding is that nearly half of spike-specific TCRs target unmutated variant regions. Rises in breadth and depth of Spike-specific TCRs came after two AZD1222 doses.

On this clone itself: Its cognate antigen is unknown.

Data came from immunoSEQ multiplex PCR; TCRdb stores just in-frame clones and leaves some out. Among about 130,000 clones, over 75% were seen once, and the ten largest hold about 7%. The TCR was taken from an adult in good health. The starting material was peripheral blood, obtained on day 0 of AZD1222 vaccination.

CDR3 bases: TGTGCCAGTAGTATAAACAGGGGCACTGAAGCTTTCTTT. This codes for CASSINRGTEAFF. The V gene is TRBV19, the J gene TRBJ1-1; 7 bases fit TRBD1. CDR1 and CDR2 from the germline V gene are LNHDA and SQIVND (reference sequence). The CDR3 runs to 13 residues. Losses at the gene ends were 2 bases for V and 4 bases for J; bases not matched to a gene: 1.